This is a list of T cell receptor beta chains from one sample in a study of PD-1 blockade in classical Hodgkin lymphoma. Assay: immunoSEQ multiplex PCR; the TCRdb copy retains only in-frame clones and omits some. The sample records tens of thousands of clones, about 94% being singletons. The sample consisted of peripheral blood mononuclear cells (PBMCs). These receptors came from a human donor with classical Hodgkin lymphoma. Each CDR3 is given with its conserved first and last residue. The order of the fields is J gene, clone size, V gene, D gene, CDR3 protein, CDR3 DNA. The D gene is left open where the match is weak. Rows may omit the clone size; those that give it use once, few, many or a size class.

J: TRBJ2-1; size: NA; V: TRBV7-2; D: NA; CDR3: CASSLAGGPYNEQFF; DNA: TGTGCCAGCAGCTTAGCGGGGGGACCCTACAATGAGCAGTTCTTC
J: TRBJ2-2; size: NA; V: TRBV11-2; D: NA; CDR3: CASAGSANTGELFF; DNA: TGTGCCAGCGCGGGGAGCGCGAACACCGGGGAGCTGTTTTTT
J: TRBJ1-5; size: once; V: TRBV6-5; D: NA; CDR3: CATGVNQPQHF; DNA: TGTGCCACCGGGGTTAATCAGCCCCAGCATTTT
J: TRBJ2-1; size: NA; V: TRBV6-6; D: TRBD2; CDR3: CASSRGAGATNEQFF; DNA: TGTGCCAGCAGTCGAGGAGCGGGAGCGACGAATGAGCAGTTCTTC
J: TRBJ1-5; size: NA; V: TRBV9; D: TRBD1; CDR3: CASSPRDSLQPQHF; DNA: TGTGCCAGCAGCCCTAGGGACAGTCTTCAGCCCCAGCATTTT
J: TRBJ1-5; size: once; V: TRBV19; D: NA; CDR3: CASSIGRLSNQPQHF; DNA: TGTGCCAGTAGTATTGGACGGTTGAGCAATCAGCCCCAGCATTTT
J: TRBJ2-4; size: NA; V: TRBV30; D: TRBD1; CDR3: CAWSVRGQGRIQYF; DNA: TGTGCCTGGAGTGTACGGGGACAGGGGCGGATTCAGTACTTC
J: TRBJ2-1; size: NA; V: TRBV7-9; D: NA; CDR3: CASSLPDRIYNEQFF; DNA: TGTGCCAGCAGCCTCCCGGACAGAATCTACAATGAGCAGTTCTTC
J: TRBJ2-3; size: NA; V: TRBV29-1; D: NA; CDR3: CSVERGTTDTQYF; DNA: TGCAGCGTTGAGCGAGGTACCACAGATACGCAGTATTTT
J: TRBJ2-3; size: NA; V: TRBV4-3; D: NA; CDR3: CASSQDGGGPTDTQYF; DNA: TGCGCCAGCAGCCAAGACGGGGGCGGGCCCACAGATACGCAGTATTTT
J: TRBJ2-1; size: NA; V: TRBV30; D: TRBD2; CDR3: CAWSVGLASGHEQFF; DNA: TGTGCCTGGAGTGTGGGGCTGGCTAGCGGGCATGAGCAGTTCTTC
J: TRBJ2-1; size: once; V: TRBV9; D: NA; CDR3: CASSVGQGILEQFF; DNA: TGTGCCAGCAGCGTAGGCCAGGGAATTCTTGAGCAGTTCTTC
J: TRBJ1-3; size: NA; V: TRBV28; D: NA; CDR3: CASTLQGAGNTIYF; DNA: TGTGCCAGCACCCTACAGGGTGCTGGAAACACCATATATTTT
J: TRBJ1-1; size: NA; V: TRBV7-2; D: NA; CDR3: CASSLGPRAVEAFF; DNA: TGTGCCAGCAGCTTAGGTCCAAGGGCCGTTGAAGCTTTCTTT
J: TRBJ1-1; size: NA; V: TRBV30; D: NA; CDR3: CAWKPRGRFLEAFF; DNA: TGTGCCTGGAAACCCCGCGGCCGGTTTCTAGAAGCTTTCTTT